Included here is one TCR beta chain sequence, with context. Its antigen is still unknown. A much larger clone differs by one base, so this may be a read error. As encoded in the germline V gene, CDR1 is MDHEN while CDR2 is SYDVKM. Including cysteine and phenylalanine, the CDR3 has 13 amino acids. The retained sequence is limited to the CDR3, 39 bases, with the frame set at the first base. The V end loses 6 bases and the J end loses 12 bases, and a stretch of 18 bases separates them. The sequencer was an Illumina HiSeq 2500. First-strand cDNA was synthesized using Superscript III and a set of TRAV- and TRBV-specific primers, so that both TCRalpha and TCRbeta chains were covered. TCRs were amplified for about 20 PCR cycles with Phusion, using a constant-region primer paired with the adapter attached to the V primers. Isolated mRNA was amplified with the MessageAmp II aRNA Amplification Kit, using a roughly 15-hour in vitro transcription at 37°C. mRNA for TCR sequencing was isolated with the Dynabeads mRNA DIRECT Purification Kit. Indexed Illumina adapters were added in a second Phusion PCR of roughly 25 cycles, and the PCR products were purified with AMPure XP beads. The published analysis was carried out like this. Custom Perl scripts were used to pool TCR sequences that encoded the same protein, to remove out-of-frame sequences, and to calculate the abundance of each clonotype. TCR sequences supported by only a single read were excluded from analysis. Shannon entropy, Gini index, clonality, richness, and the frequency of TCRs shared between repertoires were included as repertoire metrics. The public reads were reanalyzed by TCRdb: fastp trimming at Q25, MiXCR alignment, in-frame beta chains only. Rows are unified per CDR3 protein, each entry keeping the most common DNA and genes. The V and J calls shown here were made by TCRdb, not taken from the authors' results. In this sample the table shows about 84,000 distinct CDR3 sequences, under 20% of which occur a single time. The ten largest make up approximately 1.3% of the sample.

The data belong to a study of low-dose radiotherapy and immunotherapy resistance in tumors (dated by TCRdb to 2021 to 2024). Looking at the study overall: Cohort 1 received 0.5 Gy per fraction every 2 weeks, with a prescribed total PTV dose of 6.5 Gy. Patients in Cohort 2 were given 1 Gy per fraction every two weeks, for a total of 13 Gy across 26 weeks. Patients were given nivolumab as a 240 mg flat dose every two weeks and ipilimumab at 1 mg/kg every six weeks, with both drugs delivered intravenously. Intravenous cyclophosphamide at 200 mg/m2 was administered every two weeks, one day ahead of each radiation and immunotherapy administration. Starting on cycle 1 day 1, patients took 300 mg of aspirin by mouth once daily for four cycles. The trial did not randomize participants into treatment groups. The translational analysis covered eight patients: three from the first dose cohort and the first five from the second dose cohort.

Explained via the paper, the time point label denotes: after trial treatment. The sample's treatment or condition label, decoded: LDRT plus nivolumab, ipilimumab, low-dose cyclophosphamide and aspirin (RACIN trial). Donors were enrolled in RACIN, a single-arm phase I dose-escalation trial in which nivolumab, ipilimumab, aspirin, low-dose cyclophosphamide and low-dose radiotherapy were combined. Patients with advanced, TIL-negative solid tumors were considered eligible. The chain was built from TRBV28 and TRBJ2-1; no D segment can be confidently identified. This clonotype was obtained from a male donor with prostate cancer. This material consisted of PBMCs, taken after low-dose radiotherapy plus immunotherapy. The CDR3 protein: CASSPNHSAAQFF. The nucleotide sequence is TGTGCCAGCAGCCCTAACCACAGTGCAGCGCAGTTCTTC.